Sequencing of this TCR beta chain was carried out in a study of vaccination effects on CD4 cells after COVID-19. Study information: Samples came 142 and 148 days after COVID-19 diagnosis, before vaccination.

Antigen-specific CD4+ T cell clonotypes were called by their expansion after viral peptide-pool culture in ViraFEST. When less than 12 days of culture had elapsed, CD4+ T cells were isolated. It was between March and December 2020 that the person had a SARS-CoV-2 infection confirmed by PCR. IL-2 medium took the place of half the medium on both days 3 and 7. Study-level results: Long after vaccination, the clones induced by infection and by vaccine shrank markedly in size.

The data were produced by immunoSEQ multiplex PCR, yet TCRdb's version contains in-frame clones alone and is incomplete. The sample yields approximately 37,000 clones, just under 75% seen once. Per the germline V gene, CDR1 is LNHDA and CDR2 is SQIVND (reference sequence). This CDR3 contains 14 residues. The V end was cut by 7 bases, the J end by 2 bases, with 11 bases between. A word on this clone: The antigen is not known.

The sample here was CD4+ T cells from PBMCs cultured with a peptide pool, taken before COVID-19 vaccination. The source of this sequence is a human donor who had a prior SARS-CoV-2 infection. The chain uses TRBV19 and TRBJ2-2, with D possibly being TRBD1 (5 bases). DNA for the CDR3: TGTGCCAGTATGATGGGGCCCAACACCGGGGAGCTGTTTTTT. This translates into CASMMGPNTGELFF.